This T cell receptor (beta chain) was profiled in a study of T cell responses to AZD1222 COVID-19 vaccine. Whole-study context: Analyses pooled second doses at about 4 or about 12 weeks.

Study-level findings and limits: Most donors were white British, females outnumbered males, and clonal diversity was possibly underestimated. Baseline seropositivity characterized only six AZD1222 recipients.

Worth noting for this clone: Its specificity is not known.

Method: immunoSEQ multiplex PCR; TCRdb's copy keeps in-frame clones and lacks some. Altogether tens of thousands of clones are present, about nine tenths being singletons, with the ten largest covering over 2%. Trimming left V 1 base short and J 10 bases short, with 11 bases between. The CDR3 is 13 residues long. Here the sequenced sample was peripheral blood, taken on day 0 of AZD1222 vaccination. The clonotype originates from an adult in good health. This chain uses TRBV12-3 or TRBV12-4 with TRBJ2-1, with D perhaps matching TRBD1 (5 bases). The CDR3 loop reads CASSLVGHPEQFF. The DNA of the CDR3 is TGTGCCAGCAGTTTAGTTGGACACCCAGAGCAGTTCTTC.